The T cell receptor beta chain under discussion was sequenced for a study of regulatory T cells in long-lasting Graves disease. Findings of the study overall: Persistent Graves' patients showed less TCR diversity than newly diagnosed patients showed.

This clonotype has a count of ten or more. Its antigen is still unknown. Time point meaning: newly diagnosed GD, antithyroid drugs for less than 3 months. Scientists built the TCR library using RNA that was extracted from PBMCs. Graves' disease diagnosis followed American Thyroid Association guidelines. According to the study, TCR beta libraries were built with iRepertoire HTBI primers and CDR3-region Arm-PCR. TCRdb analysed the multiplex PCR reads with MiXCR anew, one entry per CDR3 protein. Of about 540,000 distinct CDR3 sequences in the sample, less than 15% were seen once. These records were also assigned to another study, of T cells in Graves' hyperthyroidism and ophthalmopathy. That work states: Among thyroid clonotypes expanded above 0.001, most also appeared in blood.

Sequencing was performed on peripheral blood mononuclear cells (PBMCs), taken at new diagnosis, from a patient treated with antithyroid drugs. The receptor comes from a man under 40 with Graves disease.

This CDR3 reads CASSWNTGNTEAFF. The CDR3 nucleotides read TGCGCCAGCAGCTGGAATACAGGGAACACTGAAGCTTTCTTT. This chain joins TRBV5-1 and TRBJ1-1; possibly TRBD1 for D (5 bases). Germline V gene lookup returns CDR1 SGHRS and CDR2 YFSETQ. V lost 3 bases to trimming and J lost 1 base, with 10 bases between them. This CDR3 contains 14 residues.